The next 2 T cell receptor beta chains were all read from a single sample in a study of T cell changes during pregnancy in multiple sclerosis (dated by TCRdb to the late 2010s). The library was prepared using the immunoSEQ multiplex PCR assay. TCRdb's version of the immuneACCESS table is confined to in-frame rearrangements and falls short of the full clone set. An unresolved V gene accounts for under half of the shortfall where checked; the remainder is of unknown origin. For this sample there are tens of thousands of clones; approximately 90% appear just once. The top ten constitute around 13% of the sample. The input for sequencing was CD8+ T cells from peripheral blood mononuclear cells, taken in the first trimester of pregnancy. These receptors all stem from a female donor with multiple sclerosis, enrolled in a pregnancy study.

The V call is TRBV9, the J call TRBJ2-2; D not resolved. The CDR3 runs to 12 residues. Germline V gene lookup returns CDR1 SGDLS and CDR2 YYNGEE. Trimming pared 1 base from V and 7 bases from J, leaving 5 bases between. This chain's CDR3 is CASSVNGGELFF. The DNA of the CDR3 is TGTGCCAGCAGCGTAAACGGCGGGGAGCTGTTTTTT.

V is TRBV7-9 and J is TRBJ2-7; perhaps TRBD2 as D (6 bases). The V and J ends lost 5 bases and 3 bases respectively, with 20 bases between them. The CDR3 extends over 16 amino acids. Germline V gene sequence: CDR1 SEHNR, CDR2 FQNEAQ (reference sequence). For the CDR3, the DNA is TGTGCCAGCAGCGCCGGTGCGGGGCTTACTGACTACGAGCAGTACTTC. It is translated as CASSAGAGLTDYEQYF.